Below are 9 T cell receptor beta chains sequenced from a single sample in a study of blood T cell repertoires in COVID-19. The repertoire was sequenced with immunoSEQ multiplex PCR; TCRdb's copy has only in-frame clones and lacks some. This sample has fewer than 250,000 clones, with around 86% found just once. Sample: PBMCs or T cells enriched from blood (not recorded which). These receptors all come from a man between 25 and 39 years old in a cohort exposed to, infected with or recovered from COVID-19 (not recorded which).

V is TRBV19 and J is TRBJ1-1; tentative D call: TRBD1 (5 bases). CDR1 is LNHDA and CDR2 is SQIVND in the germline V gene (reference sequence). Trimming stripped 5 bases from V and 1 base from J, with 17 bases between. The CDR3 runs to 16 residues. In DNA, the CDR3 is TGTGCCAGTAGTGCCCGAATGGGGGGGGAGAACACTGAAGCTTTCTTT. Translated, it gives CASSARMGGENTEAFF.

Regarding this clone: The sample carries other DNA sequences with the same CDR3. The V call is TRBV27, the J call TRBJ1-1, with TRBD1 matching over 9 bases. J was trimmed by 2 bases and V by 3 bases; bases with no gene match: 4. The CDR3 is 15 amino acids. Germline values: CDR1 MNHEY, CDR2 SMNVEV (reference sequence). CDR3 sequence (DNA): TGTGCCAGCAGTTTCGGGACAGGGCTCAACACTGAAGCTTTCTTT. Amino acids: CASSFGTGLNTEAFF.

The chain employs TRBV11-2 and TRBJ1-2; possibly TRBD1 for D (5 bases). Germline CDR1 and CDR2: SGHAT and FQNNGV. Between the trimmed V and J ends, which lost 0 bases and 7 bases, there was a span of 9 bases. The CDR3 is 13 residues long. CDR3 in DNA: TGTGCCAGCAGCTTAGACAGGGTCGGTGGCTACACCTTC. Its protein product is CASSLDRVGGYTF.

This sequence joins TRBV12-3 or TRBV12-4 and TRBJ2-5; D gene ambiguous. The CDR3 is made up of 12 amino acids. V dropped 2 bases and J dropped 5 bases, with 6 bases sitting between them. CDR3 residues: CASSLSGETQYF. The CDR3 DNA reads TGTGCCAGCAGTTTATCCGGGGAGACCCAGTACTTC.

The rearrangement joins TRBV7-3 to TRBJ2-2, with D possibly matching TRBD1 (5 bases). Germline CDR1 reads SGHTA; CDR2 reads FQGTGA. The CDR3 is 15 residues long. Trimming removed 0 bases at V and 5 bases at J, with 10 bases between. CDR3 sequence (DNA): TGTGCCAGCAGCTTAACCAGGGTCGGTACCGGGGAGCTGTTTTTT. This translates into CASSLTRVGTGELFF.

This clone was observed a few times. Germline and junction disagree at one end, which may indicate a read error. The gene calls are TRBV12-3 or TRBV12-4 and TRBJ1-2; TRBD1 might be the D (5 bases). The CDR3 consists of 13 residues. The CDR3, as DNA: TGTGCCAGCAGTCTAGCGGGGGGGGAAGGCTACACCTTC. This sequence encodes CASSLAGGEGYTF.

CDR3 in amino acids: CASTDGLAGTDTQYF. CDR3 bases: TGTGCCAGCACGGATGGGTTAGCGGGAACAGATACGCAGTATTTT. The V and J genes are TRBV7-9 and TRBJ2-3, with TRBD2 identical over 8 bases. The CDR3 consists of 15 residues. J lost 3 bases, V lost 7 bases, and 9 bases had no gene match. The germline V gene has CDR1 SEHNR and CDR2 FQNEAQ (reference sequence).

The chain links TRBV2 to TRBJ1-1, with TRBD1 matching 10 bases. There are 16 residues in the CDR3. V was clipped by 2 bases and J by 4 bases; unmatched bases: 7. The germline gives CDR1 SNHLY, CDR2 FYNNEI. CDR3 protein: CASSEIGTGAGTEAFF. CDR3 bases: TGTGCCAGCAGTGAAATAGGGACAGGGGCGGGCACTGAAGCTTTCTTT. Looking up the rest from reference TRBV2 and TRBJ1-1 gives the full variable domain: EPEVTQTPSHQVTQMGQEVILRCVPISNHLYFYWYRQILGQKVEFLVSFYNNEISEKSEIFDDQFSVERPDGSNFTLKIRSTKLEDSAMYFCASSEIGTGAGTEAFFGQGTRLTVV.

The CDR3 loop is CASSQDTVSGNTIYF. DNA for the CDR3: TGTGCCAGCAGCCAGGACACGGTCTCTGGAAACACCATATATTTT. The J gene is TRBJ1-3, the V gene TRBV3-1 (or the pseudogene TRBV3-2), with D perhaps matching TRBD1 (5 bases). The CDR3 totals 15 residues. The germline gives CDR1 LGHDT, CDR2 YNNKEL (reference sequence). Trimming removed 3 bases at V and 0 bases at J, with 9 bases between.